The 9 T cell receptor beta chains in this list originate from one sample, sequenced in a study of blood T cell repertoires in COVID-19. Sequencing was performed with immunoSEQ multiplex PCR; in TCRdb, only in-frame clones are kept and a portion is missing. Here the sample spans just over 150,000 clones, roughly 85% being singletons. Material: peripheral blood. Receptors originate from a human donor with acute or convalescent COVID-19. The donor label of this sample is uncertain.

This clone was detected only a few times. The CDR3 protein is CASKEELANYGYTF. CDR3 in DNA: TGTGCCAGCAAGGAGGAGTTAGCTAACTATGGCTACACCTTC. The chain employs TRBV2 and TRBJ1-2; no definite D call. Germline-derived CDR1 and CDR2 are SNHLY and FYNNEI. The CDR3 is made up of 14 amino acids. Trimming removed 7 bases at V and 0 bases at J, with 12 bases between.

The chain couples TRBV20-1 to TRBJ1-1; D unresolved. Germline V lookup: CDR1 DFQATT, CDR2 SNEGSKA (reference sequence). The CDR3 is made up of 13 amino acids. The ends were cut back, 5 bases at V and 4 bases at J, with 14 bases in the middle. CDR3 protein: CSAGEHMPTEAFF. DNA of the CDR3: TGCAGTGCTGGTGAACATATGCCCACTGAAGCTTTCTTT.

For this clone: A read error may account for a junction end that differs from germline. V and J are TRBV6-5 and TRBJ1-1; D ambiguous. This CDR3 contains 16 residues. The V gene's germline CDR1 is MNHEY and CDR2 SVGAGI. In nucleotides, the CDR3 is TGTGCCAGCAGTTACTCAACCCCCAGTTTGAAAACTGAAGCTTTCTTT. This encodes CASSYSTPSLKTEAFF.

The rearrangement links TRBV2 to TRBJ1-5; D possibly corresponds to TRBD1 (6 bases). The CDR3 totals 14 residues. Trimming pared 1 base from V and 10 bases from J, leaving 14 bases between. CDR1 and CDR2 (germline): SNHLY, FYNNEI. CDR3 protein: CASSEDGQLTPQHF. CDR3 in DNA: TGTGCCAGCAGTGAAGACGGACAGCTTACACCCCAGCATTTT.

The rearrangement uses TRBV6-5 and TRBJ1-1; D is ambiguous. The V end was cut by 2 bases, the J end by 7 bases, with 5 bases between. This CDR3 contains 11 residues. Germline lookup yields CDR1 MNHEY and CDR2 SVGAGI. In nucleotides, the CDR3 is TGTGCCAGCAGTTACCGGAGTGAAGCTTTCTTT. It specifies CASSYRSEAFF.

The rearrangement links TRBV18 to TRBJ1-2; D ambiguous. Trimming cost V 4 bases and J 2 bases, with 11 bases left between them. This CDR3 is built from 14 residues. The germline CDR1 and CDR2 sequences are KGHSH and LQKENI. This CDR3 reads CASSLRGSNYGYTF. Written as DNA, the CDR3 is TGTGCCAGCTCACTACGGGGTTCGAACTATGGCTACACCTTC.

This chain joins TRBV12-3 or TRBV12-4 and TRBJ1-2; D remains ambiguous. This CDR3 region has 12 residues. With 6 bases removed from V and 5 bases from J, the gap between germline ends came to 10 bases. The CDR3 DNA reads as TGTGCCAGCAGGCGAGGGAGTTATGGCTACACCTTC. It translates to CASRRGSYGYTF.

The gene calls are TRBV3-1 (or the pseudogene TRBV3-2) and TRBJ2-1, with 7 bases aligning to TRBD1. The germline V gene has CDR1 LGHDT and CDR2 YNNKEL (reference sequence). The junction had 9 bases not matched to a gene; V was cut back by 0 bases and J by 4 bases. The CDR3 runs 17 residues. The CDR3 DNA sequence: TGTGCCAGCAGCCAAGATTATGGCAGGGGGAAGTACAATGAGCAGTTCTTC. Translated, it gives CASSQDYGRGKYNEQFF.

The genes are TRBV6-5 and TRBJ1-6; D is undetermined. The CDR3 extends over 16 amino acids. Germline CDR1 and CDR2: MNHEY and SVGAGI. Trimming left V 0 bases short and J 5 bases short, with 11 bases between. The CDR3 nucleotides are TGTGCCAGCAGTTACTCGATGAACAGAGATAATTCACCCCTCCACTTT. This encodes CASSYSMNRDNSPLHF.